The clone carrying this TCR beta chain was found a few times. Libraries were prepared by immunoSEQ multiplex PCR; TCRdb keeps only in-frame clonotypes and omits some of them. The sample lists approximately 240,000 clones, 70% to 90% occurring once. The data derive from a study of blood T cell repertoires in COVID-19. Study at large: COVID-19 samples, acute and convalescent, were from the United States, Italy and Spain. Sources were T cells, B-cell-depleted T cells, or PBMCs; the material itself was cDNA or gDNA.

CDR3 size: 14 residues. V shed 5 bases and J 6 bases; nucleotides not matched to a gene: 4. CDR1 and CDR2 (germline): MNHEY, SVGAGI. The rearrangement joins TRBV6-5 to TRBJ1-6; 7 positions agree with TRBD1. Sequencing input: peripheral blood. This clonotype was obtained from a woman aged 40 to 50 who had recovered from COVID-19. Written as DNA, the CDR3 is TGTGCCAGCAGTCGACAGGGCTTTAATTCACCCCTCCACTTT. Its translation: CASSRQGFNSPLHF.